The T cell receptor (beta chain) under discussion was sequenced for a study of shared clonotypes between healthy human individuals. CDR3 length equals 15 residues. With V trimmed by 6 bases and J by 0 bases, 7 bases remained unmatched. Looked up from germline, CDR1 is MDHEN and CDR2 is SYDVKM. Sequencing was performed with immunoSEQ multiplex PCR; in TCRdb, only in-frame clones are kept and a portion is missing. Of about 1 million clones listed, 65% to 75% are singletons. This sequence was found in a man aged 18 to 29 in good health. The chain has TRBV28 and TRBJ1-2, with TRBD1 identical over 7 bases. Material for sequencing was memory CD4+ T cells sorted from blood. Documented subset: CD45RA-negative fraction. The CDR3 nucleotides are TGTGCCAGCAGGCCACAGGGGACCTCTAACTATGGCTACACCTTC. As protein: CASRPQGTSNYGYTF.